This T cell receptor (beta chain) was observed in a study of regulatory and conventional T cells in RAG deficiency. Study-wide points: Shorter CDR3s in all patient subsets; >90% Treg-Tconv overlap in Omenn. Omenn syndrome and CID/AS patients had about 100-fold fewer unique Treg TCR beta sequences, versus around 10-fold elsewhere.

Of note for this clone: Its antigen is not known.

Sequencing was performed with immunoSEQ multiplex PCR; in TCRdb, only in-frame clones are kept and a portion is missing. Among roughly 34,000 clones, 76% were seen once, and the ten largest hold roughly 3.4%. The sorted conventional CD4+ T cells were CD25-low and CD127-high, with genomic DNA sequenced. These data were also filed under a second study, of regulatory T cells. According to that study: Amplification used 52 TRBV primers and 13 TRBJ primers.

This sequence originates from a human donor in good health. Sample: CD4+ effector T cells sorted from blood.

The CDR3 is CAWRLQGNTEAFF. DNA for the CDR3: TGTGCCTGGAGACTACAGGGGAACACTGAAGCTTTCTTT. This chain joins TRBV30 and TRBJ1-1, with a weak D call TRBD1 (6 bases). V was cut by 3 bases and J by 1 base, with 9 bases left in between. Germline V gene lookup returns CDR1 GTSNPN and CDR2 SVGIG (reference sequence). The CDR3 has 13 residues.